This TCR beta chain was recovered during a study of T-cell memory formation after mild COVID-19. Trimming stripped 1 base from V and 0 bases from J, with 16 bases between. The CDR3 totals 18 residues. Germline V gene lookup returns CDR1 SGHTA and CDR2 FQGNSA. At least ten counts were recorded for this clonotype. Its antigen is not identified. Whole-study findings and limits: Whether day 37 second-wave clones are SARS-CoV-2-specific was not confirmed.

Each CDR3 protein gets one entry after TCRdb re-called the 5' RACE reads with MiXCR. The data hold 25,000 to 35,000 distinct CDR3 sequences, with approximately 7% observed a single time. The TCR originated in an adult woman who had mild COVID-19 (a few samples of this study predate the infection). Cell type and time point are not known. The chain couples TRBV7-2 to TRBJ2-1; D is possibly TRBD1 or TRBD2 (5 bases each). Sequenced input: PBMCs or a T cell subset sorted from them (not recorded which). The CDR3 DNA is TGTGCCAGCAGCTTAGACGGGACGCTAGGGGTCTCCTACAATGAGCAGTTCTTC. It codes for CASSLDGTLGVSYNEQFF. The full variable domain, in which reference TRBV7-2 and TRBJ2-1 provide the parts outside the CDR3, is GAGVSQSPSNKVTEKGKDVELRCDPISGHTALYWYRQSLGQGLEFLIYFQGNSAPDKSGLPSDRFSAERTGGSVSTLTIQRTQQEDSAVYLCASSLDGTLGVSYNEQFFGPGTRLTVL.